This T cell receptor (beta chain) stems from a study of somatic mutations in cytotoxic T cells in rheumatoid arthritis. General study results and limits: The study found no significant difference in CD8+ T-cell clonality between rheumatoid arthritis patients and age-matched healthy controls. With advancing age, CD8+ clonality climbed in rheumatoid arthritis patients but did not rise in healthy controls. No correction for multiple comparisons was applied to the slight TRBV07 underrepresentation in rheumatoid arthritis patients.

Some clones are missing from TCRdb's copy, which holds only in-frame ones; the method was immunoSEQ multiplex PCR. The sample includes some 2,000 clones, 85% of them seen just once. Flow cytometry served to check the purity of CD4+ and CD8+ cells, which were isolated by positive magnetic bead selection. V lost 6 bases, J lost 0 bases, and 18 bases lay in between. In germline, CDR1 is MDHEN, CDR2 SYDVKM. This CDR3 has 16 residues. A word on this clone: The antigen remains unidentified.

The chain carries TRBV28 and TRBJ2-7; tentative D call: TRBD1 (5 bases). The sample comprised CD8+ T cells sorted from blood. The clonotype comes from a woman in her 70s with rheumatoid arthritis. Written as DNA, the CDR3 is TGTGCCAGCAGACCTAGTACAGGTGCAAGCTCCTACGAGCAGTACTTC. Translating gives CASRPSTGASSYEQYF.